This passage covers 20 T cell receptor beta chains from one sample sequenced in a study of OX40 agonist ivuxolimab in advanced cancers. TCRdb's table, derived via immunoSEQ multiplex PCR, lists solely in-frame clones and lacks some. The data hold roughly 87,000 clones, with approximately 90% observed a single time. The sequences come from CD4+ or CD8+ T cells sorted from blood, collected in a trial of the OX40 agonist ivuxolimab. The receptors come from an adult with an advanced solid tumor such as melanoma, head and neck, liver or kidney cancer.

This sequence joins TRBV2 and TRBJ2-6; D remains ambiguous. Germline-derived CDR1 and CDR2 are SNHLY and FYNNEI. V was trimmed by 3 bases and J by 3 bases, leaving 6 bases between them. The CDR3 length is 14 residues. The chain's CDR3 is CASSDRVGANVLTF. CDR3 DNA: TGTGCCAGCAGTGACCGGGTTGGGGCCAACGTCCTGACTTTC.

As regards this clone: The sample has other DNA sequences that encode this CDR3 too. This rearrangement joins TRBV28 to TRBJ2-7, with D possibly being TRBD1 (6 bases). Germline V gene sequence: CDR1 MDHEN, CDR2 SYDVKM. This CDR3 is 12 amino acids long. V gave up 6 bases and J gave up 0 bases, with 6 bases separating them. The CDR3 is CASRTGSYEQYF. CDR3 sequence (DNA): TGTGCCAGCAGGACAGGCTCCTACGAGCAGTACTTC.

The chain uses TRBV25-1 and TRBJ1-4; no firm D call. The germline V gene has CDR1 MGHDK and CDR2 SYGVNS. CDR3 size: 11 residues. The ends were cut back, 0 bases at V and 10 bases at J, with 3 bases in the middle. The CDR3 here is CASSEYGKLFF. The DNA for the CDR3 is TGTGCCAGCAGTGAATATGGAAAACTGTTTTTT.

This chain joins TRBV7-8 and TRBJ2-1; perhaps TRBD2 as D (6 bases). Germline V gene lookup returns CDR1 SGHVS and CDR2 FQNEAQ. The CDR3 length is 16 residues. V lost 5 bases and J lost 7, with 21 bases in between. CDR3 sequence: CASSHPQRVGRNEQFF. The CDR3 DNA reads TGTGCCAGCAGCCATCCCCAGCGGGTAGGGCGGAATGAGCAGTTCTTC. Looking up the rest from reference TRBV7-8 and TRBJ2-1 gives the full variable domain: GAGVSQSPRYKVAKRGQDVALRCDPISGHVSLFWYQQALGQGPEFLTYFQNEAQLDKSGLPSDRFFAERPEGSVSTLKIQRTQQEDSAVYLCASSHPQRVGRNEQFFGPGTRLTVL.

CDR3 DNA: TGTGCTAGTGGTTTGTCAGGGAGCGAGACCCAGTACTTC. Protein: CASGLSGSETQYF. The chain links TRBV12-5 to TRBJ2-5; D may be TRBD1 or TRBD2 (5 bases each). This CDR3 has 13 residues. Germline V CDR1 and CDR2: LGHNT, FRNRAP. The V end was cut by 2 bases, the J end by 5 bases, with 9 bases between.

This sequence joins TRBV5-1 and TRBJ2-5; weak D call: TRBD2 (6 bases). The CDR3 runs to 15 residues. V was shortened by 2 bases and J by 5 bases, with 16 bases between the two germline ends. Germline values: CDR1 SGHRS, CDR2 YFSETQ. CDR3 DNA sequence: TGCGCCAGCAGCTTTAGCGGACCTGGGCTGGAGACCCAGTACTTC. This gives the protein CASSFSGPGLETQYF.

DNA for the CDR3: TGTGCCAGTAGTGGAAGGACAGGGGTGGACGGGGAGCTGTTTTTT. Translating gives CASSGRTGVDGELFF. The chain recombines TRBV19 with TRBJ2-2; 9 nucleotides align to TRBD1. The CDR3 length is 15 residues. The germline CDR1 and CDR2 sequences are LNHDA and SQIVND (reference sequence). After removal of 5 bases from V and 7 bases from J, the junction contained 8 bases not matched to a gene.

J is TRBJ2-2 and V is TRBV23-1; D gene uncertain. TRBV23-1 is an open reading frame, and its role is uncertain. This CDR3 has 15 amino acids. V gave up 5 bases and J gave up 2 bases, with 12 bases separating them. The CDR3 sequence is CASSSRSPNTGELFF. The CDR3 DNA reads as TGCGCCAGCAGTTCCAGGTCTCCTAACACCGGGGAGCTGTTTTTT.

The chain has TRBV18 and TRBJ2-7; D is ambiguous. Germline CDR1 is KGHSH and CDR2 is LQKENI. The CDR3 has 15 amino acids. Trimming took off 5 bases at V and 3 bases at J, with 17 bases between the two ends. In nucleotides, the CDR3 is TGTGCCAGCTCAACGACATTGGGGATTGACTACGAGCAGTACTTC. It translates to CASSTTLGIDYEQYF.

The chain recombines TRBV28 with TRBJ2-1, with a possible D match to TRBD2 (5 bases). The CDR3 consists of 13 residues. The V and J ends lost 3 bases and 6 bases respectively, with 9 bases between them. Germline V gives CDR1 MDHEN, CDR2 SYDVKM. CDR3 sequence reads: CASSLVGSNEQFF. CDR3 nucleotide sequence: TGTGCCAGCAGTTTGGTAGGGAGCAATGAGCAGTTCTTC.

This chain connects TRBV6-6 to TRBJ2-1, with 9 bases lining up with TRBD2. The CDR3 length is 13 residues. Per germline, CDR1 MNHNY and CDR2 SVGAGI (reference sequence). V dropped 6 bases and J dropped 12; count of bases not matched to a gene: 9. The CDR3 DNA reads TGTGCCAGCAGCCCAGCGGGAGGTAGGGTGCAGTTCTTC. It is translated as CASSPAGGRVQFF.

CDR3: CASSSLGQGGTGELFF. In DNA, the CDR3 is TGTGCCAGCAGTTCTCTCGGACAGGGAGGGACCGGGGAGCTGTTTTTT. The chain combines TRBV28 with TRBJ2-2; D is possibly TRBD1 (8 bases). CDR3 length equals 16 residues. V was trimmed by 4 bases and J by 5 bases, leaving 17 bases between them. Germline CDR1 and CDR2: MDHEN and SYDVKM.

This chain joins TRBV18 and TRBJ2-7; 13 bases align to TRBD2. V trimming: 3 bases; J trimming: 3 bases; junction bases outside the gene matches: 2. CDR1 and CDR2 (germline): KGHSH, LQKENI. This CDR3 spans 15 amino acids. The CDR3 DNA follows: TGTGCCAGCTCACCCGGGACTAGCGGGGTCTACGAGCAGTACTTC. It codes for CASSPGTSGVYEQYF.

This clone was counted a single time. The chain employs TRBV7-8 and TRBJ1-2; TRBD1 matches 10 bases. The V segment lost 4 bases and the J segment 7 bases; nucleotides outside the gene matches: 6. Germline lookup yields CDR1 SGHVS and CDR2 FQNEAQ. The CDR3 has 14 amino acids. CDR3 loop: CASSWDRTGGGYTF. Here the CDR3 DNA reads TGTGCCAGCAGCTGGGATCGGACAGGGGGTGGCTACACCTTC.

The chain is built from TRBV6-6 and TRBJ1-2; D unclear. The ends were cut back, 7 bases at V and 2 bases at J, with 17 bases in the middle. Germline V CDR1 and CDR2: MNHNY, SVGAGI (reference sequence). The CDR3 sequence is 15 residues long. The CDR3 nucleotides read TGTGCCAGCAATCCTACTGGGCGGGTGAACTATGGCTACACCTTC. Protein: CASNPTGRVNYGYTF.

The chain combines TRBV16 with TRBJ2-5; D perhaps matches TRBD1 (5 bases). Trimming took off 0 bases at V and 7 bases at J, with 18 bases between the two ends. CDR1 is KGHSY, CDR2 FQNENV, per germline. This CDR3 is built from 16 residues. This CDR3 reads CASSQSATSIQVTQYF. The DNA of the CDR3 is TGTGCCAGCAGCCAATCTGCCACCTCGATACAGGTGACCCAGTACTTC.

J is TRBJ1-4 and V is TRBV29-1, with TRBD1 as a possible D gene (5 bases). Trimming left V 3 bases short and J 10 bases short, with 15 bases between. Germline V gene lookup returns CDR1 SQVTM and CDR2 ANQGSEA. The CDR3 spans 13 residues. The CDR3 bases are TGCAGCGTTGACCCCGGCCAGGGCGGAAAACTGTTTTTT. Amino acid sequence: CSVDPGQGGKLFF.

V gene TRBV4-3 combines with J gene TRBJ1-1; possible D gene TRBD1, 5 bases. CDR1 and CDR2 from the germline V gene are LGHNA and YSLEER. This CDR3 has 15 amino acids. V lost 1 base, J lost 0 bases, and 9 bases lay in between. The CDR3 loop is CASSQGRGLNTEAFF. The CDR3 nucleotides read TGCGCCAGCAGCCAAGGTAGGGGACTGAACACTGAAGCTTTCTTT.

CDR3 in amino acids: CASRATGGDLYNEQFF. Here the CDR3 DNA reads TGTGCCAGCAGAGCTACAGGGGGGGATCTTTACAATGAGCAGTTCTTC. The gene calls are TRBV9 and TRBJ2-1; D perhaps matches TRBD1 (8 bases). Between the trimmed V and J ends, which lost 5 bases and 4 bases, there was a span of 19 bases. The CDR3 consists of 16 residues. The germline CDR1 and CDR2 sequences are SGDLS and YYNGEE.

Here the CDR3 reads CASSLVGYTEAFF. The CDR3 DNA follows: TGCGCCAGCAGCTTGGTAGGTTACACTGAAGCTTTCTTT. The chain uses TRBV5-1 and TRBJ1-1, with no clear D. Looked up from germline, CDR1 is SGHRS and CDR2 is YFSETQ. V was cut by 0 bases and J by 3 bases, with 6 bases left in between. This CDR3 is 13 amino acids long.